The TCR beta chain under discussion was sequenced for a study of cytomegalovirus exposure and HLA in healthy donors. Profiled with immunoSEQ multiplex PCR; TCRdb holds only in-frame clones, not every one. This repertoire shows about 88,000 clones, approximately 84% found once; its top ten account for about an eighth. Study outcomes and limitations: Reported results showed that the classifier diagnosed cytomegalovirus status with high specificity and sensitivity. Overall, approximately 150 TCR beta chains were annotated as cytomegalovirus-associated. Most observed TCR sequences were rare, whereas some public TCRs were detected in many donors.

V was clipped by 0 bases and J by 7 bases; unmatched bases: 7. The CDR3 runs 15 residues. Germline-derived CDR1 and CDR2 are SGHRS and YFSETQ. The sample holds a few counts of this clone. Its cognate antigen is unknown. The sequence came from a young woman in good health and CMV-seropositive. The sample consisted of PBMCs. V usage is TRBV5-1 and J usage is TRBJ1-1; 9 positions agree with TRBD1. CDR3 bases: TGCGCCAGCAGCTTGGCCACCTGGACAGGGGATGAAGCTTTCTTT. This codes for CASSLATWTGDEAFF.